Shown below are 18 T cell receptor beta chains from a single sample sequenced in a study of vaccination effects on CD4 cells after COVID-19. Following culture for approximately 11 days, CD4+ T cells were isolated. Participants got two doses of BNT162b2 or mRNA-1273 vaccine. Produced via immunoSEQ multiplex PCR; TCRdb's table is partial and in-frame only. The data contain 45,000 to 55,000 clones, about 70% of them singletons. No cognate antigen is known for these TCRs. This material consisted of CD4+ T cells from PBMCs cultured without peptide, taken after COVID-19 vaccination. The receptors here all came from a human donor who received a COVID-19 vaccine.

Written as DNA, the CDR3 is TGTGCCATCAGTGACCGGGACATTGGGGATCAGCCCCAGCATTTT. It yields the protein CAISDRDIGDQPQHF. This chain joins TRBV10-3 and TRBJ1-5, with D perhaps matching TRBD1 (6 bases). The CDR3 contains 15 residues. Germline V gives CDR1 ENHRY, CDR2 SYGVKD. The V gene lost 3 bases and the J gene lost 5 bases, with 14 bases spanning the gap.

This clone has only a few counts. The CDR3 sequence: CATSDLGDYNEQFF. Here the CDR3 DNA reads TGTGCCACCAGTGACCTGGGGGATTACAATGAGCAGTTCTTC. The rearrangement uses TRBV24-1 and TRBJ2-1; D may match TRBD1 or TRBD2 (5 bases each). Trimming removed 4 bases at V and 4 bases at J, with 10 bases between. Looked up from germline, CDR1 is KGHDR and CDR2 is SFDVKD. The CDR3 covers 14 residues.

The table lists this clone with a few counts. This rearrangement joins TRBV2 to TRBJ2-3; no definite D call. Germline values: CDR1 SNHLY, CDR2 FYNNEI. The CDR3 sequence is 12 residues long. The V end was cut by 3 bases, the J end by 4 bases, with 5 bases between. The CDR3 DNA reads TGTGCCAGCAGTGAGTTCGCAGATACGCAGTATTTT. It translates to CASSEFADTQYF.

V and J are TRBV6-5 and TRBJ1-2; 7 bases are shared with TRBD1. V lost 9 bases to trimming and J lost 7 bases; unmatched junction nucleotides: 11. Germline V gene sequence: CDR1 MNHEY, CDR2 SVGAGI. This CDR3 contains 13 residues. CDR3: CASSPGGQLGYTF. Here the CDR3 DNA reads TGTGCCAGTTCACCAGGGGGACAGCTTGGCTACACCTTC.

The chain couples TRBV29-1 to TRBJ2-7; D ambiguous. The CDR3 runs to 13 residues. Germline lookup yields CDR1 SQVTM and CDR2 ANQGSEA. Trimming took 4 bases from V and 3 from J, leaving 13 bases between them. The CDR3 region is CSVVSLPSYEQYF. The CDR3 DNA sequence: TGCAGCGTTGTGTCGCTCCCAAGCTACGAGCAGTACTTC.

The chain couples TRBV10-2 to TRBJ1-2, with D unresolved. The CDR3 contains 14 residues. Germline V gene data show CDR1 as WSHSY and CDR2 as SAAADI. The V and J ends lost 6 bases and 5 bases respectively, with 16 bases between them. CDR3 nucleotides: TGCGCCAGCAGGGGCGTGGCGGGAACTTATGGCTACACCTTC. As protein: CASRGVAGTYGYTF.

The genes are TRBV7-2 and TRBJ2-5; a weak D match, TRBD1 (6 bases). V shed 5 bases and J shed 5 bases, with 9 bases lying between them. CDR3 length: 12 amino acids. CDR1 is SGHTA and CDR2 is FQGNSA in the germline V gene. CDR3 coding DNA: TGTGCCAGCAGCCACAGGGCGGAGACCCAGTACTTC. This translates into CASSHRAETQYF.

The CDR3 DNA follows: TGTGCCAGCAGTGATGTCTGGCGGGGGGTTGGGGAGACCCAGTACTTC. Translation: CASSDVWRGVGETQYF. This chain connects TRBV25-1 to TRBJ2-5, with 8 nucleotides matching TRBD2. The V gene end was trimmed by 3 bases and the J gene end by 5 bases; junction bases not matched to a gene: 11. CDR1 and CDR2 (germline): MGHDK, SYGVNS. The CDR3 consists of 16 residues.

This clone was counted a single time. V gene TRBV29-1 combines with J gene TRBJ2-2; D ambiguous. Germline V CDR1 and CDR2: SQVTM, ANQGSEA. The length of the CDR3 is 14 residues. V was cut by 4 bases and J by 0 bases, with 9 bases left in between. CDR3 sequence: CSVAVTTNTGELFF. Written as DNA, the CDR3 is TGCAGCGTTGCGGTCACCACGAACACCGGGGAGCTGTTTTTT.

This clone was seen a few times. In DNA, the CDR3 is TGTGCCAGCAGAGATACCGGGACTAGCGTGTTTTACACCGGGGAGCTGTTTTTT. Translating gives CASRDTGTSVFYTGELFF. This chain uses TRBV2 with TRBJ2-2, with TRBD2 identical over 10 bases. Trimming cost V 6 bases and J 3 bases; bases outside gene matches: 13. Germline V gives CDR1 SNHLY, CDR2 FYNNEI. CDR3 length: 18 amino acids.

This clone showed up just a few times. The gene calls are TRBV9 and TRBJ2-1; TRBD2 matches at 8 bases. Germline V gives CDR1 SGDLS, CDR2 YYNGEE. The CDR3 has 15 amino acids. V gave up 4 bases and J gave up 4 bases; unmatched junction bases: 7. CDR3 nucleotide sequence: TGTGCCAGCAGCCGAACTAGCGGAAAGTACAATGAGCAGTTCTTC. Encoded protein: CASSRTSGKYNEQFF.

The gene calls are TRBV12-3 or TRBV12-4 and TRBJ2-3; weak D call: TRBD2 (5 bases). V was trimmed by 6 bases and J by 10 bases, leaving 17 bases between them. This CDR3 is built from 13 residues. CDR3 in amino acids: CASSPVEGASQYF. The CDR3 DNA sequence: TGTGCCAGCAGCCCCGTCGAGGGAGCTTCGCAGTATTTT.

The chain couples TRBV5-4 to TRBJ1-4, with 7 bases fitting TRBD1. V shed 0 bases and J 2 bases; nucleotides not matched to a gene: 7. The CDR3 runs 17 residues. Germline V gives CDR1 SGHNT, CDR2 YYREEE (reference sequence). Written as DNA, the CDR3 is TGTGCCAGCAGCTTGGAAGGGGGCGCCGGGACTAATGAAAAACTGTTTTTT. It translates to CASSLEGGAGTNEKLFF.

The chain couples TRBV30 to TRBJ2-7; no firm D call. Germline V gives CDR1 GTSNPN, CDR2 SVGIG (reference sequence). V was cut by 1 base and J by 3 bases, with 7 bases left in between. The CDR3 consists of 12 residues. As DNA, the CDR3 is TGTGCCTGGAGTGGGGAAGTCTACGAGCAGTACTTC. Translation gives CAWSGEVYEQYF.

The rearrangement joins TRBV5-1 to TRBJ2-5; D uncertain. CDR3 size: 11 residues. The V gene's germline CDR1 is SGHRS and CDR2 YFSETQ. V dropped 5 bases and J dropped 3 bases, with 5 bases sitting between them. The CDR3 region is CASSFEETQYF. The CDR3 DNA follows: TGCGCCAGCAGTTTCGAAGAGACCCAGTACTTC. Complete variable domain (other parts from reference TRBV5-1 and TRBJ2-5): KAGVTQTPRYLIKTRGQQVTLSCSPISGHRSVSWYQQTPGQGLQFLFEYFSETQRNKGNFPGRFSGRQFSNSRSEMNVSTLELGDSALYLCASSFEETQYFGPGTRLLVL.

This chain's CDR3 is CASSLTAKANYGYTF. CDR3 sequence (DNA): TGTGCCAGTAGTCTGACAGCAAAAGCTAACTATGGCTACACCTTC. The chain carries TRBV19 and TRBJ1-2; a weak D match, TRBD1 (5 bases). V dropped 5 bases and J dropped 0 bases, with 13 bases sitting between them. Per germline, CDR1 LNHDA and CDR2 SQIVND (reference sequence). CDR3 length: 15 residues.

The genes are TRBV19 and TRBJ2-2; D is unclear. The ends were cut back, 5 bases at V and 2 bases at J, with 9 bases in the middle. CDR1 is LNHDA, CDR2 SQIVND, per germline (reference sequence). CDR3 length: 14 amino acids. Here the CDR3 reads CASSLVANTGELFF. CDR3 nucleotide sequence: TGTGCCAGTAGTCTGGTAGCTAACACCGGGGAGCTGTTTTTT.

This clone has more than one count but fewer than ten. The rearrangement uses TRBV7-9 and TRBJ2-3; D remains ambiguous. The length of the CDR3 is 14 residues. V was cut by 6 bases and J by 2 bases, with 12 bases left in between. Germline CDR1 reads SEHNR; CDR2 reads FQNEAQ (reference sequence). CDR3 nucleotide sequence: TGTGCCAGCAGTCCCGACGTGGCCACAGATACGCAGTATTTT. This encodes CASSPDVATDTQYF. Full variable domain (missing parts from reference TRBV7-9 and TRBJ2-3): DTGVSQNPRHKITKRGQNVTFRCDPISEHNRLYWYRQTLGQGPEFLTYFQNEAQLEKSRLLSDRFSAERPKGSFSTLEIQRTEQGDSAMYLCASSPDVATDTQYFGPGTRLTVL.